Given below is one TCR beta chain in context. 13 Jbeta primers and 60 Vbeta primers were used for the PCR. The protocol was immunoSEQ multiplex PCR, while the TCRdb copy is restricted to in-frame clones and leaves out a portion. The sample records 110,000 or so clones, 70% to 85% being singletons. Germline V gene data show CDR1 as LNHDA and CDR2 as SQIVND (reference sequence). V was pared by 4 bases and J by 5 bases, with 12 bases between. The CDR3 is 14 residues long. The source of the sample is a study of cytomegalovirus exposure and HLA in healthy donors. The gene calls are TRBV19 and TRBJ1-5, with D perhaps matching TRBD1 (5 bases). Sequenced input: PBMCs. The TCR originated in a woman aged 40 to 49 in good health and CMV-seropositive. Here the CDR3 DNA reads TGTGCCAGTAGTACGGGGGGTCTGTATCAGCCCCAGCATTTT. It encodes CASSTGGLYQPQHF.